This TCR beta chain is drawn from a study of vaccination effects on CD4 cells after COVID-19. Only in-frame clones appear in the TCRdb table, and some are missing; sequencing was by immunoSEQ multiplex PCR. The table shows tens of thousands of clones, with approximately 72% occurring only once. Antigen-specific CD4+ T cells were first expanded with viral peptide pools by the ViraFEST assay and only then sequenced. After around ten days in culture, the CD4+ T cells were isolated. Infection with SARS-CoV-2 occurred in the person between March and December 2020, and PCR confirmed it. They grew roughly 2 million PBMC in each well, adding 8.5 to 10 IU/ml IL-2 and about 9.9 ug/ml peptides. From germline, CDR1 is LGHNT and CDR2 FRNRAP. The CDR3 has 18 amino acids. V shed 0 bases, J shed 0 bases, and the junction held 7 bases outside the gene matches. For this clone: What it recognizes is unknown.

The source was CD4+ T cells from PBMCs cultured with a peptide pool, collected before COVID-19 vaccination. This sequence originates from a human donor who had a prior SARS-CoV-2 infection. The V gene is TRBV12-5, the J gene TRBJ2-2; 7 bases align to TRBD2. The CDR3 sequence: CASGLVTGGGPNTGELFF. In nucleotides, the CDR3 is TGTGCTAGTGGTTTGGTAACTGGCGGGGGACCGAACACCGGGGAGCTGTTTTTT.